The 27 T cell receptor beta chains presented below share a single source sample, sequenced in a study of T cells after yellow fever vaccination. In TCRdb, the 5' RACE reads were re-called with MiXCR into one record per CDR3 protein. This repertoire shows hundreds of thousands of distinct CDR3 sequences, 6.2% found once; its top ten account for 15%. The sequences come from PBMCs, collected 5 days after the yellow fever booster vaccination. The receptors originated from a man aged 25 to 45 who received the YFV17D yellow fever vaccine.

This clonotype appeared many times. The V gene is TRBV7-2, the J gene TRBJ1-2; D is ambiguous. With 1 base removed from V and 8 bases from J, the gap between germline ends came to 14 bases. Germline CDR1 is SGHTA and CDR2 is FQGNSA. There are 14 residues in the CDR3. The CDR3: CASSLVHTAAGYTF. The CDR3 nucleotides read TGTGCCAGCAGCTTAGTCCATACTGCAGCCGGCTACACCTTC.

This clonotype has at least ten counts. This chain uses TRBV7-9 with TRBJ2-3; 11 bases align to TRBD2. With V trimmed by 5 bases and J by 6 bases, 13 bases remained unmatched. CDR1 SEHNR and CDR2 FQNEAQ come from the germline V gene (reference sequence). The CDR3 extends over 17 amino acids. In DNA form, the CDR3 reads TGTGCCAGCAGCCCCGGGACTAGCGGAAAACGTTTGGATACGCAGTATTTT. Protein: CASSPGTSGKRLDTQYF.

This clonotype was seen a few times. J is TRBJ1-2 and V is TRBV20-1, with 7 bases fitting TRBD1. Per the germline V gene, CDR1 is DFQATT and CDR2 is SNEGSKA (reference sequence). The V segment lost 6 bases and the J segment 7 bases; nucleotides outside the gene matches: 11. This CDR3 has 13 amino acids. The CDR3 DNA is TGCAGTGCCCTAAGACAGGGCCAGGGTGGCTACACCTTC. Encoded protein: CSALRQGQGGYTF.

This clonotype has only a few counts. This CDR3 is CATSRVYGGINIQYF. The CDR3 DNA follows: TGTGCCACCAGCAGAGTATACGGGGGAATAAACATTCAGTACTTC. The chain combines TRBV15 with TRBJ2-4; possibly TRBD2 for D (6 bases). The germline V gene encodes CDR1 LNHNV and CDR2 YYDKDF (reference sequence). The V end was cut by 1 base, the J end by 6 bases, with 13 bases between. There are 15 residues in the CDR3.

This clonotype was seen a few times. The DNA of the CDR3 is TGCGCCAGCAGCTTGGTGTCCGGGAAACCCTACGAGCAGTACTTC. This gives the protein CASSLVSGKPYEQYF. The V call is TRBV5-1, the J call TRBJ2-7; D might be TRBD2 (5 bases). The CDR3 runs to 15 residues. The germline gives CDR1 SGHRS, CDR2 YFSETQ. The V gene lost 0 bases and the J gene lost 2 bases, with 12 bases spanning the gap.

This clonotype was picked up many times. The chain carries TRBV5-1 and TRBJ2-2, with 9 bases fitting TRBD2. J was trimmed by 6 bases and V by 6 bases; bases with no gene match: 9. The germline V gene has CDR1 SGHRS and CDR2 YFSETQ. The CDR3 loop spans 15 amino acids. The CDR3 protein is CASMLVAGVPGELFF. Written as DNA, the CDR3 is TGCGCCAGCATGTTGGTAGCGGGAGTACCCGGGGAGCTGTTTTTT. Full variable domain (remainder filled in from reference TRBV5-1 and TRBJ2-2): KAGVTQTPRYLIKTRGQQVTLSCSPISGHRSVSWYQQTPGQGLQFLFEYFSETQRNKGNFPGRFSGRQFSNSRSEMNVSTLELGDSALYLCASMLVAGVPGELFFGEGSRLTVL.

This clonotype was seen a few times. The rearrangement uses TRBV7-2 and TRBJ1-4; D remains ambiguous. Trimming removed 0 bases at V and 7 bases at J, with 9 bases between. Germline V gives CDR1 SGHTA, CDR2 FQGNSA. This CDR3 has 14 residues. DNA of the CDR3: TGTGCCAGCAGCTTAGCGTCAGATGTTGAAAAACTGTTTTTT. Protein: CASSLASDVEKLFF.

V and J are TRBV12-3 or TRBV12-4 and TRBJ2-7; 11 positions agree with TRBD2. The CDR3 spans 13 residues. V trimming: 5 bases; J trimming: 7 bases; junction bases outside the gene matches: 4. CDR3 region: CASSPLAGGEQYF. In DNA, the CDR3 is TGTGCCAGCAGTCCTCTAGCGGGAGGTGAGCAGTACTTC.

This clonotype was detected only a few times. The chain recombines TRBV7-2 with TRBJ2-7, with D possibly TRBD1 on 6 matching bases. CDR3 length equals 14 residues. The V gene lost 4 bases and the J gene lost 5 bases, with 15 bases spanning the gap. Per the germline V gene, CDR1 is SGHTA and CDR2 is FQGNSA. The CDR3 nucleotides read TGTGCCAGCAGCTGGGGCGGTAGGGGGAACGAGCAGTACTTC. It translates to CASSWGGRGNEQYF.

The chain links TRBV30 to TRBJ2-7, with D maybe TRBD1 (6 bases). Germline V gives CDR1 GTSNPN, CDR2 SVGIG (reference sequence). Trimming removed 1 base at V and 4 bases at J, with 11 bases between. The CDR3 has 13 residues. The CDR3: CAWSGGQRYEQYF. Here the CDR3 DNA reads TGTGCCTGGAGTGGCGGACAGCGTTACGAGCAGTACTTC.

This sequence joins TRBV6-2 or TRBV6-3 and TRBJ2-5; D is unclear. V gave up 2 bases and J gave up 5 bases, with 6 bases separating them. Germline V gives CDR1 MNHEY, CDR2 SVGEGT. The CDR3 consists of 12 residues. CDR3 sequence (DNA): TGTGCCAGCAGTTACGGGCCCGAGACCCAGTACTTC. This sequence encodes CASSYGPETQYF.

This clonotype has just a few counts. The V gene is TRBV20-1, the J gene TRBJ2-1; D perhaps matches TRBD2 (5 bases). Per the germline V gene, CDR1 is DFQATT and CDR2 is SNEGSKA (reference sequence). This CDR3 has 16 amino acids. CDR3 DNA: TGCTGTGTTAGCGATCCGGGAACCCTCTCCTACAATGAGCAGTTCTTC. Amino acid sequence: CCVSDPGTLSYNEQFF.

The chain uses TRBV20-1 and TRBJ2-3, with D possibly being TRBD1 (5 bases). Trimming cost V 1 base and J 3 bases, with 14 bases left between them. Germline V gives CDR1 DFQATT, CDR2 SNEGSKA (reference sequence). The CDR3 loop spans 15 amino acids. The CDR3 nucleotides are TGCAGTGCTAGAGGTAGTACAGGCCCAACAGATACGCAGTATTTT. It is translated as CSARGSTGPTDTQYF.

This chain joins TRBV19 and TRBJ2-7; the match to TRBD1 covers 7 bases. Germline-derived CDR1 and CDR2 are LNHDA and SQIVND (reference sequence). The J segment lost 3 bases and the V segment lost 3 bases, leaving 8 bases of the junction unmatched. This CDR3 region has 15 residues. CDR3 amino acids: CASSIGAGGNYEQYF. CDR3 in DNA: TGTGCCAGTAGTATCGGGGCAGGGGGTAACTACGAGCAGTACTTC.

This clonotype came up a few times. V is TRBV18 and J is TRBJ2-5, with a weak D call TRBD2 (6 bases). Trimming removed 0 bases from V and 5 bases from J, with 10 bases in between. The CDR3 is 14 amino acids. Germline V gene lookup returns CDR1 KGHSH and CDR2 LQKENI. CDR3 sequence: CASSPPGGLETQYF. CDR3 sequence (DNA): TGTGCCAGCTCACCACCGGGGGGATTGGAGACCCAGTACTTC.

The table lists this clonotype with many counts. The chain combines TRBV5-1 with TRBJ2-7; 7 bases are shared with TRBD2. Germline CDR1 is SGHRS and CDR2 is YFSETQ. The CDR3 has 15 residues. Trimming took 2 bases from V and 3 from J; bases not matched to a gene: 8. CDR3 protein: CASSFGLADFYEQYF. CDR3 DNA: TGCGCCAGCAGCTTCGGGCTAGCGGACTTCTACGAGCAGTACTTC.

This clonotype was picked up a small number of times. This sequence joins TRBV28 and TRBJ2-7, with unresolved D. Trimming pared 10 bases from V and 0 bases from J, leaving 13 bases between. CDR3 size: 13 residues. CDR1 is MDHEN, CDR2 SYDVKM, per germline. This CDR3 reads CATEVDLSYEQYF. The CDR3 DNA follows: TGTGCCACAGAAGTAGACCTCTCCTACGAGCAGTACTTC.

This clonotype came up many times. The chain combines TRBV30 with TRBJ2-2; D gene unclear. The CDR3 is 10 amino acids. Between the trimmed V and J ends, which lost 4 bases and 3 bases, there was a span of 0 bases. Germline V gene data show CDR1 as GTSNPN and CDR2 as SVGIG (reference sequence). The DNA of the CDR3 is TGTGCCTGGAACACCGGGGAGCTGTTTTTT. It translates to CAWNTGELFF. Combining the CDR3 with reference TRBV30 and TRBJ2-2 gives the whole variable domain SQTIHQWPATLVQPVGSPLSLECTVEGTSNPNLYWYRQAAGRGLQLLFYSVGIGQISSEVPQNLSASRPQDRQFILSSKKLLLSDSGFYLCAWNTGELFFGEGSRLTVL.

The chain employs TRBV7-3 and TRBJ2-1, with D perhaps TRBD2 (6 bases). There are 15 residues in the CDR3. Between the trimmed V and J ends, which lost 5 bases and 4 bases, there was a span of 15 bases. Germline V lookup: CDR1 SGHTA, CDR2 FQGTGA. In nucleotides, the CDR3 is TGTGCCAGCAGCCCTCAGCCGGGAGATTACAATGAGCAGTTCTTC. It yields the protein CASSPQPGDYNEQFF.

The gene calls are TRBV7-2 and TRBJ2-7, with D perhaps given as TRBD1 or TRBD2 (6 bases each). The V end was cut by 5 bases, the J end by 6 bases, with 20 bases between. The germline CDR1 and CDR2 sequences are SGHTA and FQGNSA. The CDR3 has 15 residues. The CDR3 sequence is CASSASGAFLGEQYF. CDR3 DNA: TGTGCCAGCAGCGCTTCGGGGGCATTTTTGGGCGAGCAGTACTTC.

This clonotype has ten or more counts. The chain joins TRBV20-1 to TRBJ2-7; 7 bases match TRBD2. Unmatched junction bases numbered 11, after V lost 6 bases and J lost 6 bases. CDR3 size: 13 residues. CDR1 and CDR2 from the germline V gene are DFQATT and SNEGSKA (reference sequence). As DNA, the CDR3 is TGCAGTGCCCAGACCCCGGGAGGTGGCGAGCAGTACTTC. It codes for CSAQTPGGGEQYF.

The chain is built from TRBV20-1 and TRBJ2-5, with TRBD2 matching 11 bases. The germline CDR1 and CDR2 sequences are DFQATT and SNEGSKA (reference sequence). V lost 6 bases and J lost 0; bases outside the gene matches: 9. The CDR3 sequence is 16 residues long. The DNA of the CDR3 is TGCAGTGCCAGTGCGACTAGCGGGATGTACCAAGAGACCCAGTACTTC. Translation gives CSASATSGMYQETQYF.

At least ten counts were recorded for this clonotype. The chain combines TRBV5-1 with TRBJ2-3; TRBD1 agrees at 8 bases. This CDR3 is 15 amino acids long. Per the germline V gene, CDR1 is SGHRS and CDR2 is YFSETQ. Germline trimming cut 0 bases from V and 6 bases from J; bases unmatched to any gene: 6. CDR3 DNA: TGCGCCAGCAGCTTGGTCTCAGGGGGCATGGATACGCAGTATTTT. Translating gives CASSLVSGGMDTQYF. The full variable domain, in which reference TRBV5-1 and TRBJ2-3 provide the parts outside the CDR3, is KAGVTQTPRYLIKTRGQQVTLSCSPISGHRSVSWYQQTPGQGLQFLFEYFSETQRNKGNFPGRFSGRQFSNSRSEMNVSTLELGDSALYLCASSLVSGGMDTQYFGPGTRLTVL.

This clonotype was detected many times. V usage is TRBV6-2 or TRBV6-3 and J usage is TRBJ2-1; perhaps TRBD2 as D (6 bases). In germline, CDR1 is MNHEY, CDR2 SVGEGT. This CDR3 contains 14 residues. Between the trimmed V and J ends, which lost 5 bases and 6 bases, there was a span of 14 bases. CDR3 region: CASSTRDFLNEQFF. CDR3 coding DNA: TGTGCCAGCAGTACCCGGGACTTCCTCAATGAGCAGTTCTTC.

This rearrangement joins TRBV3-1 to TRBJ1-2; no firm D call. The CDR3 extends over 12 amino acids. V shed 3 bases and J shed 8 bases, with 10 bases lying between them. Germline V gives CDR1 LGHDT, CDR2 YNNKEL (reference sequence). CDR3 sequence: CASSQSDFGYTF. The CDR3 nucleotides are TGTGCCAGCAGCCAGAGTGACTTCGGCTACACCTTC.

This clonotype was picked up many times. The rearrangement links TRBV5-1 to TRBJ1-1; D ambiguous. There are 16 residues in the CDR3. The V and J ends lost 0 bases and 4 bases respectively, with 16 bases between them. Germline CDR1 SGHRS, CDR2 YFSETQ. CDR3 in DNA: TGCGCCAGCAGCTTGGCCTACACGGGTTTGGGCACTGAAGCTTTCTTT. Translation: CASSLAYTGLGTEAFF.

This clonotype came up many times. This sequence joins TRBV12-3 or TRBV12-4 and TRBJ2-1; tentatively, D is TRBD2 (6 bases). Deletions cut 5 bases from V and 9 bases from J, with 11 bases between. CDR3 length equals 12 residues. CDR3 DNA sequence: TGTGCCAGCAGTCTGGGACTGGGTGAGCAGTTCTTC. Its translation is CASSLGLGEQFF.